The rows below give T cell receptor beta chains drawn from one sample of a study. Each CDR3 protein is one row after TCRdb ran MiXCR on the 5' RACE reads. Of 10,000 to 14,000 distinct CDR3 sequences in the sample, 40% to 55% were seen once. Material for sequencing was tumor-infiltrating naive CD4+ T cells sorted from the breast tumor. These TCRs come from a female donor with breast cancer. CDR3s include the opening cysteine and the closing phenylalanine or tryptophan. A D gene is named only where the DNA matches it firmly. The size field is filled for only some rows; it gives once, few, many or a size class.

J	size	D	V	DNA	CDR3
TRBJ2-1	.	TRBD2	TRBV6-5	TGTGCCAGCAGTTTCGAGCGGGACGTATACAATGAGCAGTTCTTC	CASSFERDVYNEQFF
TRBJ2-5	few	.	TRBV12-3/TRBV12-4	TGTGCCAGCAGTCAGGGAGAGACCCAGTACTTC	CASSQGETQYF
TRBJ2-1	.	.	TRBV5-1	TGCGCCAGCAGTTCCATGGCAGGGACGGGAGAGCAGTTCTTC	CASSSMAGTGEQFF
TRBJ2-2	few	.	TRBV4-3	TGCGCCAGCAGCCAGAGGTCGGGGGCTGGCGGGGAGCTGTTTTTT	CASSQRSGAGGELFF
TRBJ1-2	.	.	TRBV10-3	TGTGCCATCAGTGCGGAGTATAACTATGGCTACACCTTC	CAISAEYNYGYTF
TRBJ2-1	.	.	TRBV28	TGTGCCAGCAGTTTATTGGGCTCGGGGTACAATGAGCAGTTCTTC	CASSLLGSGYNEQFF
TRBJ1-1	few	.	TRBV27	TGTGCCAGCAGTTTATTTTCGCGTCAATCTGAAGCTTTCTTT	CASSLFSRQSEAFF
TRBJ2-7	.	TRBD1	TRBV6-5	TGTGCCAGACCATCAGGGACAGCAGCCTACGAGCAGTACTTC	CARPSGTAAYEQYF
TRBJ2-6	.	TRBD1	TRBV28	TGTGCCAGCACGAGACAGGGATTCCACTCTGGGGCCAACGTCCTGACTTTC	CASTRQGFHSGANVLTF
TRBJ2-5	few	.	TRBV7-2	TGTGCCAGCAGCTCTCTAGAGACCCAGTACTTC	CASSSLETQYF
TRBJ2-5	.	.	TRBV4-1	TGCGCCAGCAGCCAAGAAGGGGGAGAGACCCAGTACTTC	CASSQEGGETQYF
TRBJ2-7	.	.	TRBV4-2	TGTGCCAGCAGCCAAGATAAAGGAGCCTACTACGAGCAGTACTTC	CASSQDKGAYYEQYF
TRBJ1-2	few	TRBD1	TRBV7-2	TGTGCCAGCAGACCTCCGGGACAGGGCTATGGCTACACCTTC	CASRPPGQGYGYTF
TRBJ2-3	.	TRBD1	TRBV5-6	TGTGCCAGCAGCCCGACAGGGTGGACAGATACGCAGTATTTT	CASSPTGWTDTQYF
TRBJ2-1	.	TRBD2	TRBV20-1	TGCAGTGCTGACATAATACTAGCGGGAGGTGGGAATGAGCAGTTCTTC	CSADIILAGGGNEQFF
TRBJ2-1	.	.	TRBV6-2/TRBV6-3	TGTGCCAGCAGTTGGTCAGGGAAGAGTTCGGCCAACAATGAGCAGTTCTTC	CASSWSGKSSANNEQFF
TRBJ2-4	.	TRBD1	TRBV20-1	TGCAGTGCCCGGACAGGGTCCAAAAACATTCAGTACTTC	CSARTGSKNIQYF
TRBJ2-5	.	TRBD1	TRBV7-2	TGTGCCAGCAGCGGACAGGGTAAAGTGGGAGAGACCCAGTACTTC	CASSGQGKVGETQYF
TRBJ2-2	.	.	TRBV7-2	TGTGCCAGCAGCTTAGGTACCGGGCCCTCGAACACCGGGGAGCTGTTTTTT	CASSLGTGPSNTGELFF
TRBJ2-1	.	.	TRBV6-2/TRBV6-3	TGTGCCAGCAGTCCGCACTCGGGTTACAATGAGCAGTTCTTC	CASSPHSGYNEQFF
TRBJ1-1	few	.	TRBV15	TGTGCCACCAGCAGAGATACCGCTGGTACTGAAGCTTTCTTT	CATSRDTAGTEAFF
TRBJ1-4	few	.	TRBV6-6	TGTGCCAGCATGACGGACAGCGAGGAAAAACTGTTTTTT	CASMTDSEEKLFF
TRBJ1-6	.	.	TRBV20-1	TGCAGTGCTAGCCTGCGGACAGCGCTTGACCCACCCCTCCACTTT	CSASLRTALDPPLHF
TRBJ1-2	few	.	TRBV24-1	TGTGCCACCAGTGATGACTGGAGCGGCTACACCTTC	CATSDDWSGYTF
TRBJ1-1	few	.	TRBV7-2	TGTGCCAGCAGCTTTAACTGGGAGGGGACTGAAGCTTTCTTT	CASSFNWEGTEAFF
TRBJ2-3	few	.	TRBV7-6	TGTGCCAGCAGTTTATTGGACGCCGGCACAGATACGCAGTATTTT	CASSLLDAGTDTQYF
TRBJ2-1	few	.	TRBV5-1	TGCGCCAGCAGCTTGGCGGGGGTTGGGACGGAGCAGTTCTTC	CASSLAGVGTEQFF
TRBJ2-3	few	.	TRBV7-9	TGTGCCAGCAGCAGACAGACGGCACAGTATTTT	CASSRQTAQYF
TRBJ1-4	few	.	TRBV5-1	TGCGCCAGCAGCTCACAGGGCGCTAATGAAAAACTGTTTTTT	CASSSQGANEKLFF
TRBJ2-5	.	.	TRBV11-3	TGTGCCAGCAGCTACACGGGACACGAGGGAGAGACCCAGTACTTC	CASSYTGHEGETQYF
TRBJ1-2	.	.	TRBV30	TGTGCCTGGAGTGTGCTCGAGGGCTACACCTTC	CAWSVLEGYTF